Ten or more counts support the clone carrying this T cell receptor beta chain. V shed 0 bases and J 3 bases; nucleotides not matched to a gene: 3. CDR1 is ENHRY, CDR2 SYGVKD, per germline. The CDR3 is 15 residues long. MiXCR was run by TCRdb on the 5' RACE reads, yielding one entry per CDR3 protein. In the table there are under 85,000 distinct CDR3 sequences, about a tenth of which are singletons. This record belongs to a study of neurological immune-mediated disorders. The specimen sequenced was PBMCs. The clonotype comes from a man between 40 and 49 years old in good health. The chain combines TRBV10-3 with TRBJ2-7, with 9 bases that match TRBD1. The CDR3 loop is CAISESGTGFYEQYF. The CDR3 DNA reads as TGTGCCATCAGTGAGTCGGGGACAGGGTTCTACGAGCAGTACTTC.